Detailed here is one T cell receptor (beta chain). Trimming removed 6 bases at V and 0 bases at J, with 15 bases between. From germline, CDR1 is MNHEY and CDR2 SMNVEV (reference sequence). This CDR3 is 15 amino acids long. The sample originates from a study of technical replicates of blood from several donors. Data came from immunoSEQ multiplex PCR; TCRdb stores just in-frame clones and leaves some out. The data show 73,000 or so clones, with over 75% seen just once and 0.25% held by the top ten. The receptor comes from a human donor in good health. Material for sequencing was T cells isolated from PBMCs. The chain is built from TRBV27 and TRBJ2-7; possible D gene TRBD2, 6 bases. The CDR3 DNA follows: TGTGCCAGCAGGCCCTGGGGCGGGACCTCCTACGAGCAGTACTTC. It codes for CASRPWGGTSYEQYF.